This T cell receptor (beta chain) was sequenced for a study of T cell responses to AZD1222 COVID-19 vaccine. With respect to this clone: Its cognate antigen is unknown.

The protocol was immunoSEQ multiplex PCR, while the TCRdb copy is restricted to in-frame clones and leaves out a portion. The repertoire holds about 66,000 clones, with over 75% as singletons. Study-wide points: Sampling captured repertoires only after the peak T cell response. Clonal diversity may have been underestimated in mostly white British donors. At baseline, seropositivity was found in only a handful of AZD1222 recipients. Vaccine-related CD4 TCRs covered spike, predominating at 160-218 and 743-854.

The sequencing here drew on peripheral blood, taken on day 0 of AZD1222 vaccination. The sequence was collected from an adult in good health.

Here the CDR3 DNA reads TGTGCCAGCAGTGTATCGGGCAGGGGTATGTCTGAAGCTTTCTTT. Translation gives CASSVSGRGMSEAFF. This chain links TRBV2 with TRBJ1-1; D possibly corresponds to TRBD1 (6 bases). There are 15 residues in the CDR3. CDR1 is SNHLY, CDR2 FYNNEI, per germline. The V end was cut by 4 bases, the J end by 6 bases, with 18 bases between.